Below are 11 T cell receptor beta chains sequenced from a single sample in a study of cytomegalovirus exposure and HLA in healthy donors. 60 Vbeta and 13 Jbeta primers were used in PCR. Data came from immunoSEQ multiplex PCR; TCRdb stores just in-frame clones and leaves some out. The data show 150,000 to 200,000 clones, with around 74% seen just once and about 3.1% held by the top ten. The sequencing sample was made of PBMCs. The source of these receptors is a female donor in good health and CMV-seronegative.

This clone was counted only a few times. The J gene is TRBJ2-4, the V gene TRBV5-4, with 7 positions matching TRBD2. The germline CDR1 and CDR2 sequences are SGHNT and YYREEE (reference sequence). V shed 4 bases, J shed 2 bases, and the junction held 9 bases outside the gene matches. This CDR3 spans 16 amino acids. The CDR3 region is CASSVPTAGTKNIQYF. As DNA, the CDR3 is TGTGCCAGCAGCGTACCTACAGCGGGAACCAAAAACATTCAGTACTTC.

The chain employs TRBV28 and TRBJ2-7; D ambiguous. Trimming stripped 6 bases from V and 6 bases from J, with 21 bases between. The CDR3 has 15 residues. Germline CDR1 and CDR2: MDHEN and SYDVKM. The CDR3 DNA is TGTGCCAGCAGGACCGCTCGCCAGGCCAATCCCGAGCAGTACTTC. Its protein is CASRTARQANPEQYF. The entire variable domain, with the rest obtained from reference TRBV28 and TRBJ2-7, is as follows: DVKVTQSSRYLVKRTGEKVFLECVQDMDHENMFWYRQDPGLGLRLIYFSYDVKMKEKGDIPEGYSVSREKKERFSLILESASTNQTSMYLCASRTARQANPEQYFGPGTRLTVT.

The chain has TRBV19 and TRBJ2-5; 7 bases map to TRBD1. V shed 6 bases, J shed 3 bases, and the junction held 4 bases outside the gene matches. CDR1 and CDR2 (germline): LNHDA, SQIVND (reference sequence). The CDR3 is 13 amino acids. CDR3 sequence: CASSRTGEETQYF. Written as DNA, the CDR3 is TGTGCCAGTAGCCGGACAGGAGAAGAGACCCAGTACTTC.

This clone was observed a single time. The CDR3 sequence: CASSYSVGGAEAFF. The CDR3 region has the DNA TGTGCCAGCAGTTACAGCGTCGGGGGGGCTGAAGCTTTCTTT. The gene calls are TRBV6-5 and TRBJ1-1; TRBD1 might be the D (5 bases). CDR1 is MNHEY and CDR2 is SVGAGI in the germline V gene. Trimming took 2 bases from V and 6 from J, leaving 13 bases between them. CDR3 length: 14 amino acids.

The chain joins TRBV10-3 to TRBJ1-3; D remains unclear. Germline V CDR1 and CDR2: ENHRY, SYGVKD. Trimming shortened V by 11 bases and J by 3 bases, and 14 bases separated the two germline ends. CDR3 length: 13 amino acids. The CDR3 is CASQSGGGNTIYF. The CDR3 region has the DNA TGTGCCTCACAATCGGGTGGTGGAAACACCATATATTTT.

V usage is TRBV15 and J usage is TRBJ1-4, with TRBD1 matching over 9 bases. Germline CDR1 reads LNHNV; CDR2 reads YYDKDF (reference sequence). Trimming took 5 bases from V and 4 from J; bases not matched to a gene: 8. The length of the CDR3 is 16 residues. The CDR3 DNA reads TGTGCCACCAGCGCCCGGCGACAGGGGGATAATGAAAAACTGTTTTTT. It codes for CATSARRQGDNEKLFF.

J is TRBJ2-7 and V is TRBV7-2; 11 bases agree with TRBD1. CDR1 is SGHTA and CDR2 is FQGNSA in the germline V gene. The V segment lost 5 bases and the J segment 4 bases; nucleotides outside the gene matches: 4. This CDR3 has 14 amino acids. CDR3: CASSPRDRGYEQYF. In DNA form, the CDR3 reads TGTGCCAGCAGCCCCCGGGACAGGGGGTACGAGCAGTACTTC.

The chain recombines TRBV20-1 with TRBJ2-7, with D perhaps TRBD1 (6 bases). The ends were cut back, 7 bases at V and 3 bases at J, with 10 bases in the middle. Per germline, CDR1 DFQATT and CDR2 SNEGSKA (reference sequence). The CDR3 loop spans 11 amino acids. CDR3 sequence reads: CSGTASYEQYF. CDR3 coding DNA: TGCAGTGGGACAGCCAGCTACGAGCAGTACTTC.

Here the CDR3 reads CASSEGQGGNTIYF. In DNA, the CDR3 is TGCGCCAGCAGTGAGGGACAGGGAGGAAACACCATATATTTT. V and J are TRBV10-2 and TRBJ1-3, with 8 bases fitting TRBD1. The CDR3 spans 14 residues. Germline loops: CDR1 WSHSY, CDR2 SAAADI. Losses at the gene ends were 2 bases for V and 4 bases for J; bases not matched to a gene: 1.

In its sample, this clone was seen a few times. This chain joins TRBV7-9 and TRBJ2-6; TRBD1 agrees at 9 bases. The CDR3 is 18 residues long. Germline V gene sequence: CDR1 SEHNR, CDR2 FQNEAQ (reference sequence). V lost 1 base and J lost 0; bases outside the gene matches: 4. The CDR3 DNA follows: TGTGCCAGCAGCTTAGGGGACAGGGAATACTCTGGGGCCAACGTCCTGACTTTC. Amino acid sequence: CASSLGDREYSGANVLTF.

This chain links TRBV7-6 with TRBJ2-3, with 8 nucleotides matching TRBD2. The CDR3 is 15 amino acids. Germline CDR1 and CDR2: SGHVS and FNYEAQ. V lost 3 bases to trimming and J lost 3 bases; unmatched junction nucleotides: 5. The CDR3 reads CASSFGAGGTDTQYF. The CDR3 DNA sequence: TGTGCCAGCAGCTTCGGGGCGGGAGGAACAGATACGCAGTATTTT.